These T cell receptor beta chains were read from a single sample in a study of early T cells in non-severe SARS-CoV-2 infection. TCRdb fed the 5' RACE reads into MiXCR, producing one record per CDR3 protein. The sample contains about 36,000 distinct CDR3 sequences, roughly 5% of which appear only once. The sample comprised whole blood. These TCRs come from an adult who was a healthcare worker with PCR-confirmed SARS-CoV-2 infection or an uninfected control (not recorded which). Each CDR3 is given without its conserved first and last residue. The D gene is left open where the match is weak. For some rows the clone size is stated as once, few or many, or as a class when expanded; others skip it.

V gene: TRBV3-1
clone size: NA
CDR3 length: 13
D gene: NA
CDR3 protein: ASSQRGGPGNTIY

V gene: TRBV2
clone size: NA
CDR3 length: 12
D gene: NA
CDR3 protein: ASRVVARIYEQY

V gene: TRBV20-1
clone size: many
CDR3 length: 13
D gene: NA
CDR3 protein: SARDPGTSSYEQY

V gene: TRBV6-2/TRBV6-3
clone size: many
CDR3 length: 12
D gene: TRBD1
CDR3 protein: ASILTGADTEAF

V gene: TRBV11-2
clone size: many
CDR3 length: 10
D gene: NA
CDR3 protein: ASSSQGIEQY

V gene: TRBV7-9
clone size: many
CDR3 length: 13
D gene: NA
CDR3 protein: ASSLAGAGGAGQY

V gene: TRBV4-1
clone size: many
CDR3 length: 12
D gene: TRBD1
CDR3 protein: ASSQENRGYEQY

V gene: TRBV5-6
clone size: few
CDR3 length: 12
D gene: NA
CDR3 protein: ASSLGHLQETQY

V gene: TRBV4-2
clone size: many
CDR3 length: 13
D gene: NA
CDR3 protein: ASSQDLLVSETQY

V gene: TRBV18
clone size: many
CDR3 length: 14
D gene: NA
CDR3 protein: ASSPAVTSTGNEQF

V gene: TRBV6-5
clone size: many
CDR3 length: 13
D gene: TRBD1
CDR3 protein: ASSPFQGAGEKLF

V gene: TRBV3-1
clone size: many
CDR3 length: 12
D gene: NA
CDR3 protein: ASSQGQGNSPLH

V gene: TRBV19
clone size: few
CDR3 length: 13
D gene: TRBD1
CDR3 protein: ASNPRTGGTGELF

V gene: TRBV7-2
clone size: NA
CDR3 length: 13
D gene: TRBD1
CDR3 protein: ASSGSGGGRNGYT

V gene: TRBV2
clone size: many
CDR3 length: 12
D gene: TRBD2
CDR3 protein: ASSATWTRDTQY

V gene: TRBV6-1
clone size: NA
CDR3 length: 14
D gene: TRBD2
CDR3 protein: ASSDSTSGSLDEQF

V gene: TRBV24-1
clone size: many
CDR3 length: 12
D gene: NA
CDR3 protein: ATSDLWPVYEQY

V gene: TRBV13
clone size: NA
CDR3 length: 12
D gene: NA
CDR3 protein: ASSLGRTTGELF

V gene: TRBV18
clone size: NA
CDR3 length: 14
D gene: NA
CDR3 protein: ASRPPGSSSYNEQF

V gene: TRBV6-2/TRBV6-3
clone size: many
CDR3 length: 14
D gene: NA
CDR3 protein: ASAGQPSLLLYEQY

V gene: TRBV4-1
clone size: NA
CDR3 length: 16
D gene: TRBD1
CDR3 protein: ASSQEGGQAISGNTIY

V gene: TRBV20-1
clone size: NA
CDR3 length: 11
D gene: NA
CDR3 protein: SARERLHYGYT

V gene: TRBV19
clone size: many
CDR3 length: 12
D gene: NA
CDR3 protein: ASRGQGNVQPQH

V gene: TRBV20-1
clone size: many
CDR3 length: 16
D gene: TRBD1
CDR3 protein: SATGQGLASVYTDTQY

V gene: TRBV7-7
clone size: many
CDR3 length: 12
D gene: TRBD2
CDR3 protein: ASSLAGAPETQY

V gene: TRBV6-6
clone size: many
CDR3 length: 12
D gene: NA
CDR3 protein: ASSYAQGDNEQF

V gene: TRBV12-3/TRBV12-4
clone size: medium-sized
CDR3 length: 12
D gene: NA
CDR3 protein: ASSFDSGANVLT

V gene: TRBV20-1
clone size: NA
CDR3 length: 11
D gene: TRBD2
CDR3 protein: SAMGTSGQGQY

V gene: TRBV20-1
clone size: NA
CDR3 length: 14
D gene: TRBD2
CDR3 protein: SARDNRAGHTDTQY

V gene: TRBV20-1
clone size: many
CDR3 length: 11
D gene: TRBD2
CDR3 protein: SAGAGPEGEQY

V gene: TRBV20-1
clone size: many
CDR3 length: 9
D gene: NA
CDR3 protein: SADRKAEAF

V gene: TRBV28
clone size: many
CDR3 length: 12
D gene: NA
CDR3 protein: ASKQTGNTGELF

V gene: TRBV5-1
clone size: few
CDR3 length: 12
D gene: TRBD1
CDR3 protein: ASTRTGSTDTQY

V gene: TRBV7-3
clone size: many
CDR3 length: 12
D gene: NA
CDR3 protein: ASKTTGSSGTQY

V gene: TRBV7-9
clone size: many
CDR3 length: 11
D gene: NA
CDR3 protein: ATMRHGAYEQY

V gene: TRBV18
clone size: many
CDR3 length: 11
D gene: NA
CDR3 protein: ASSPNGNTEAF

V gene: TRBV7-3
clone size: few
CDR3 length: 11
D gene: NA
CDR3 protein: ASSSGPNYGYT

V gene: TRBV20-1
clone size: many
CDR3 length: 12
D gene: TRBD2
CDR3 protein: SATTSGVYNEQF

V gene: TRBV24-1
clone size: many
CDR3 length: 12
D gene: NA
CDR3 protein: ATSGLWGTGELF

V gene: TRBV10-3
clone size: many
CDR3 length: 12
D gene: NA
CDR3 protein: AISSGRDYNEQF

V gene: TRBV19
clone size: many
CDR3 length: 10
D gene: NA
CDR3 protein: ASSPLNTEAF

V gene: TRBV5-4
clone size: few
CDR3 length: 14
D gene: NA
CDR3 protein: ASSFYLRVGNSPLH

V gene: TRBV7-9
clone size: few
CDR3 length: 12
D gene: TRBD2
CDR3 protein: ASILTSGKETQY

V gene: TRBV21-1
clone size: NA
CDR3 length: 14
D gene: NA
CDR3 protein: ASSKGQGQTYNEQF